A single sample gave rise to the 22 T cell receptor beta chains below, sequenced in a study of blood T cell repertoires in COVID-19. TCRdb's copy holds only in-frame clones and misses some; the assay was immunoSEQ multiplex PCR. Here the sample spans a few hundred thousand clones, about nine tenths being singletons. Sequences were obtained from PBMCs or T cells enriched from blood (not recorded which). The receptors were gathered from a man between 18 and 35 years old with acute COVID-19.

V usage is TRBV6-4 and J usage is TRBJ2-3, with 10 positions matching TRBD2. Germline CDR1 and CDR2: MRHNA and SNTAGT. The V and J ends lost 2 bases and 4 bases, in that order; junction bases with no gene match: 3. This CDR3 is 15 amino acids long. The CDR3 is CASSDASGSADTQYF. Here the CDR3 DNA reads TGTGCCAGCAGTGACGCTAGCGGGAGCGCAGATACGCAGTATTTT.

The chain couples TRBV7-2 to TRBJ1-5; D is possibly TRBD1 (6 bases). V was clipped by 1 base and J by 3 bases, with 13 bases between them. The CDR3 covers 16 residues. Germline CDR1 reads SGHTA; CDR2 reads FQGNSA. CDR3 loop: CASSLEGHRINQPQHF. For the CDR3, the DNA is TGTGCCAGCAGCTTAGAGGGACACAGGATCAATCAGCCCCAGCATTTT. The full variable domain, completed using reference TRBV7-2 and TRBJ1-5, is GAGVSQSPSNKVTEKGKDVELRCDPISGHTALYWYRQSLGQGLEFLIYFQGNSAPDKSGLPSDRFSAERTGGSVSTLTIQRTQQEDSAVYLCASSLEGHRINQPQHFGDGTRLSIL.

Here the CDR3 DNA reads TGTGCCAGCAGCTTGGCGGAGACCCAGTACTTC. Translation: CASSLAETQYF. The chain recombines TRBV5-4 with TRBJ2-5; D is unclear. The CDR3 totals 11 residues. V was trimmed by 0 bases and J by 5 bases, leaving 2 bases between them. The germline V gene encodes CDR1 SGHNT and CDR2 YYREEE (reference sequence).

V and J are TRBV3-1 (or the pseudogene TRBV3-2) and TRBJ1-6; 11 bases line up with TRBD1. CDR1 and CDR2 from the germline V gene are LGHDT and YNNKEL (reference sequence). The CDR3 runs 16 residues. V shed 4 bases, J shed 10 bases, and the junction held 9 bases outside the gene matches. The CDR3 region is CASSLGTGGRGSPLHF. CDR3 nucleotides: TGTGCCAGCAGCCTCGGGACAGGGGGAAGGGGATCACCCCTCCACTTT.

This chain joins TRBV7-2 and TRBJ2-3, with 11 bases aligning to TRBD2. Germline loops: CDR1 SGHTA, CDR2 FQGNSA. The CDR3 length is 15 residues. The trim removed 5 bases at V and 4 bases at J, leaving 5 bases unmatched. CDR3 sequence (DNA): TGTGCCAGCAGCACTAGCGGGAGAGGGTCAGATACGCAGTATTTT. It is translated as CASSTSGRGSDTQYF.

This rearrangement joins TRBV4-2 to TRBJ2-2; 9 bases align to TRBD2. J was trimmed by 2 bases and V by 0 bases; bases with no gene match: 4. The CDR3 has 17 amino acids. Looked up from germline, CDR1 is LGHNA and CDR2 is YNFKEQ. CDR3 residues: CASSQDRAGGNTGELFF. The DNA for the CDR3 is TGTGCCAGCAGCCAAGATCGAGCGGGAGGTAACACCGGGGAGCTGTTTTTT.

The gene calls are TRBV6-2 or TRBV6-3 and TRBJ2-7; D is unresolved. V lost 4 bases and J lost 0, with 13 bases in between. The CDR3 runs to 15 residues. Germline lookup yields CDR1 MNHEY and CDR2 SVGEGT. CDR3 DNA: TGTGCCAGCAGTTCCGGGTCCCTGAGCTCCTACGAGCAGTACTTC. It codes for CASSSGSLSSYEQYF.

The chain joins TRBV5-1 to TRBJ2-2; 14 nucleotides line up with TRBD2. V trimming: 4 bases; J trimming: 7 bases; junction bases outside the gene matches: 6. CDR3 size: 16 residues. The germline V gene encodes CDR1 SGHRS and CDR2 YFSETQ. The CDR3 region is CASSLGTSGRSGELFF. The CDR3 DNA sequence: TGCGCCAGCAGCCTCGGGACTAGCGGGAGAAGCGGGGAGCTGTTTTTT.

The chain links TRBV4-1 to TRBJ2-2, with 7 nucleotides matching TRBD2. Per germline, CDR1 MGHRA and CDR2 YSYEKL. The CDR3 extends over 17 amino acids. Germline trimming cut 0 bases from V and 4 bases from J; bases unmatched to any gene: 8. CDR3 protein: CASSQEASGVFTGELFF. CDR3 sequence (DNA): TGCGCCAGCAGCCAAGAGGCTAGCGGAGTTTTCACCGGGGAGCTGTTTTTT.

The chain recombines TRBV4-2 with TRBJ2-7; 9 bases match TRBD1. J lost 7 bases, V lost 1 base, and 11 bases had no gene match. The germline V gene encodes CDR1 LGHNA and CDR2 YNFKEQ. This CDR3 has 16 amino acids. In DNA form, the CDR3 reads TGTGCCAGCAGCCAAGTTTTTGGACAGGGGCAAGAGGAGCAGTACTTC. Residues: CASSQVFGQGQEEQYF.

The chain links TRBV4-1 to TRBJ2-7; the match to TRBD2 covers 9 bases. The CDR3 contains 15 residues. V was pared by 0 bases and J by 5 bases, with 5 bases of the junction left unmatched. From germline, CDR1 is MGHRA and CDR2 YSYEKL. Here the CDR3 reads CASSQEPSGTNEQYF. Here the CDR3 DNA reads TGCGCCAGCAGCCAAGAACCTAGCGGGACGAACGAGCAGTACTTC.

The chain employs TRBV21-1 and TRBJ2-3; the table assigns TRBD2, which was not confirmed against the DNA. TRBV21-1 counts as a pseudogene. CDR3 length equals 18 residues. The CDR3 DNA follows: TGTGCCAGCAGCAATCTAAGCGAGACTAGCGGGAGTGGAGATACGCAGTATTTT. It yields the protein CASSNLSETSGSGDTQYF.

V is TRBV19 and J is TRBJ2-5; TRBD1 matches 7 bases. After removal of 5 bases from V and 2 bases from J, the junction contained 8 bases not matched to a gene. The CDR3 spans 15 residues. The germline V gene has CDR1 LNHDA and CDR2 SQIVND (reference sequence). For the CDR3, the DNA is TGTGCCAGTAGTCGTAGGACAGGACTGCAAGAGACCCAGTACTTC. This gives the protein CASSRRTGLQETQYF.

This clone was recorded a few times. The chain couples TRBV7-2 to TRBJ2-7; 7 bases agree with TRBD2. Germline CDR1 is SGHTA and CDR2 is FQGNSA. CDR3 length equals 14 residues. With V trimmed by 5 bases and J by 3 bases, 7 bases remained unmatched. CDR3: CASSATGRGYEQYF. The CDR3 coding sequence is TGTGCCAGCAGCGCGACGGGGAGGGGCTACGAGCAGTACTTC.

This chain links TRBV3-1 (or the pseudogene TRBV3-2) with TRBJ2-1; 11 positions match TRBD2. Unmatched junction bases numbered 9, after V lost 4 bases and J lost 7 bases. Germline CDR1 and CDR2: LGHDT and YNNKEL (reference sequence). CDR3 length: 16 amino acids. CDR3 sequence reads: CASSPQLAGVPNEQFF. DNA for the CDR3: TGTGCCAGCAGCCCCCAACTAGCGGGAGTGCCAAATGAGCAGTTCTTC.

As regards this clone: This sample includes further DNA sequences coding for the same CDR3. The V call is TRBV20-1, the J call TRBJ2-7; tentative D call: TRBD2 (5 bases). V was clipped by 3 bases and J by 4 bases, with 7 bases between them. Looked up from germline, CDR1 is DFQATT and CDR2 is SNEGSKA (reference sequence). The CDR3 has 11 amino acids. The CDR3 DNA sequence: TGCAGTGCTAGGGACTCTTACGAGCAGTACTTC. Translating gives CSARDSYEQYF.

This clone was counted a single time. The J gene is TRBJ2-7, the V gene TRBV24-1; D perhaps matches TRBD1 (5 bases). V lost 5 bases and J 3 bases, leaving 19 bases between the germline ends. This CDR3 region has 16 residues. CDR1 KGHDR and CDR2 SFDVKD come from the germline V gene. The CDR3 nucleotides are TGTGCCACCAGTGTCCTCCCTTCTATTGACAGCTACGAGCAGTACTTC. Translating gives CATSVLPSIDSYEQYF.

The chain employs TRBV23-1 and TRBJ2-1; TRBD1 aligns across 8 bases. TRBV23-1 is an ORF; its function is uncertain. V lost 2 bases and J lost 10; bases outside the gene matches: 10. The CDR3 loop spans 15 amino acids. This CDR3 reads CASSQPLGQAGEQFF. The CDR3 DNA reads as TGCGCCAGCAGTCAACCGTTGGGACAGGCCGGGGAGCAGTTCTTC.

This rearrangement joins TRBV19 to TRBJ1-6; no reliable D call. CDR3 size: 13 residues. Germline V CDR1 and CDR2: LNHDA, SQIVND (reference sequence). Trimming left V 9 bases short and J 7 bases short, with 13 bases between. The CDR3 sequence: CASKREYNSPLHF. CDR3 coding DNA: TGTGCCAGCAAACGGGAGTACAATTCACCCCTCCACTTT.

The rearrangement uses TRBV9 and TRBJ2-2; TRBD1 matches 9 bases. The germline V gene has CDR1 SGDLS and CDR2 YYNGEE. There are 19 residues in the CDR3. The ends lost 6 bases at V and 5 bases at J; junction bases unmatched: 20. CDR3 nucleotides: TGTGCCAGCACCCTCCGGGACAGGGCGACCACAGAAGAGACCGGGGAGCTGTTTTTT. As protein: CASTLRDRATTEETGELFF.

The chain joins TRBV2 to TRBJ1-2; D uncertain. V was shortened by 6 bases and J by 5 bases, with 10 bases between the two germline ends. In germline, CDR1 is SNHLY, CDR2 FYNNEI. The CDR3 length is 12 residues. The DNA for the CDR3 is TGTGCCAGCAGGGGAGAGGAATATGGCTACACCTTC. Translated: CASRGEEYGYTF.

The chain is built from TRBV27 and TRBJ1-2; TRBD1 agrees at 8 bases. CDR1 MNHEY and CDR2 SMNVEV come from the germline V gene (reference sequence). The CDR3 has 15 amino acids. V shed 3 bases and J 2 bases; nucleotides not matched to a gene: 5. CDR3 loop: CASSFATGGNYGYTF. The CDR3 bases are TGTGCCAGCAGTTTCGCCACAGGGGGAAACTATGGCTACACCTTC.